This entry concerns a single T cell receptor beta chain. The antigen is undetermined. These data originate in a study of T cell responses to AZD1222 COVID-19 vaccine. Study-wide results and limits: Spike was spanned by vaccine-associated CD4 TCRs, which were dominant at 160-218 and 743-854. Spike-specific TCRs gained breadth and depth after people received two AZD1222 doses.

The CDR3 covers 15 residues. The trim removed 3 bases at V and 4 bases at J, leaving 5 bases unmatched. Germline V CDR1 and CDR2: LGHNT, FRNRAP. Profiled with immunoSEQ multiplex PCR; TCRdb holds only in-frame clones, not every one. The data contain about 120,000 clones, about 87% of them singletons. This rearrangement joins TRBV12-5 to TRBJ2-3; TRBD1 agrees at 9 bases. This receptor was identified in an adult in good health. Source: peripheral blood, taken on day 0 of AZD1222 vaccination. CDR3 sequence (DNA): TGTGCTAGTGGTTTAAGGGACAGGGCCTCAGATACGCAGTATTTT. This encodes CASGLRDRASDTQYF.